This T cell receptor (beta chain) was recorded in a study of shared clonotypes between healthy human individuals. This CDR3 has 14 residues. The germline CDR1 and CDR2 sequences are SGHRS and YFSETQ. The V gene lost 4 bases and the J gene lost 3 bases, with 14 bases spanning the gap. The repertoire was sequenced with immunoSEQ multiplex PCR; TCRdb's copy has only in-frame clones and lacks some. Among around 700,000 clones listed, 74% were seen once. On this clone itself: Its target is not known.

Study-level results: Some naive CD4 clonotypes, 4.5% to 5.5%, turned up in common across four donors. Sequencing of the sorted subsets was shown by rarefaction to be incomplete despite large depth. Among the subsets, naive ones generally showed larger estimated richness than memory ones.

The source is a woman aged 25-40 years in good health. The rearrangement joins TRBV5-1 to TRBJ2-7; D not resolved. Material: memory CD4+ T cells sorted from blood. Subset meaning: CD45RA-negative fraction. The CDR3 bases are TGCGCCAGCAGCCCCCGGGCAGATGACTACGAGCAGTACTTC. Translated, it gives CASSPRADDYEQYF. Combining the CDR3 with reference TRBV5-1 and TRBJ2-7 gives the whole variable domain KAGVTQTPRYLIKTRGQQVTLSCSPISGHRSVSWYQQTPGQGLQFLFEYFSETQRNKGNFPGRFSGRQFSNSRSEMNVSTLELGDSALYLCASSPRADDYEQYFGPGTRLTVT.